This T cell receptor beta chain comes out of a study of blood T cells in healthy people across ages. Study observations and caveats: Significant beta diversity loss was already apparent by age approximately 38, declining roughly linearly. The unsorted PBMCs prevented any conclusive comparison of naive versus antigen-experienced cells.

Sample-barcoded 5' priming and a J-beta primer mix drove a second PCR of roughly 7 to 11 cycles. MiXCR was run by TCRdb on the 5' RACE reads, yielding one entry per CDR3 protein. The sample includes approximately 680,000 distinct CDR3 sequences, roughly 32% of them seen just once. Many counts were recorded for this clonotype. Its specificity is not known. Material: blood. The receptor comes from a woman of 80 years or more in good health.

CDR3 in DNA: TGTGCCAGCAGCGAAACAGGGGTCCTCAATCAGCCCCAGCATTTT. This sequence encodes CASSETGVLNQPQHF. J is TRBJ1-5 and V is TRBV2; 7 bases match TRBD1. The germline gives CDR1 SNHLY, CDR2 FYNNEI. V was pared by 6 bases and J by 3 bases, with 8 bases of the junction left unmatched. The CDR3 runs 15 residues.